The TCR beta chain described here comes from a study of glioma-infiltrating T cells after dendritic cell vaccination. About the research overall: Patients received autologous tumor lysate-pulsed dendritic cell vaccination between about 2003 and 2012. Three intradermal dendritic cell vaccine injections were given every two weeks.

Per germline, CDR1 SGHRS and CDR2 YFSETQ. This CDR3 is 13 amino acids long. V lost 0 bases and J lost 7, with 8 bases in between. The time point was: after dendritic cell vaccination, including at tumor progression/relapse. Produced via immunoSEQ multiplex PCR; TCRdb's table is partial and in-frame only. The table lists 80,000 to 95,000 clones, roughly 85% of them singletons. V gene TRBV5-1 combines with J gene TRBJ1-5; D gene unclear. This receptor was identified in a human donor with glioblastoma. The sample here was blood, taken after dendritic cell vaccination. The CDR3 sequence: CASSLAAGQPQHF. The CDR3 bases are TGCGCCAGCAGCTTGGCCGCGGGGCAGCCCCAGCATTTT.